This entry lists 14 T cell receptor beta chains sequenced from one sample in a study of early T cells in non-severe SARS-CoV-2 infection. TCRdb processed the 5' RACE reads anew with MiXCR; each CDR3 protein has one entry. The sample has tens of thousands of distinct CDR3 sequences; approximately 13% are singletons. The sequenced sample consisted of whole blood. These receptors came from an adult who was a healthcare worker with PCR-confirmed SARS-CoV-2 infection or an uninfected control (not recorded which).

The rearrangement joins TRBV29-1 to TRBJ2-2; D is perhaps TRBD2 (5 bases). The germline V gene has CDR1 SQVTM and CDR2 ANQGSEA. V lost 1 base and J 1 base, leaving 16 bases between the germline ends. This CDR3 has 17 amino acids. In nucleotides, the CDR3 is TGCAGCGTTGAAGGACTGGACGGGAACCTGAACACCGGGGAGCTGTTTTTT. It specifies CSVEGLDGNLNTGELFF.

This chain links TRBV7-9 with TRBJ2-1; D remains ambiguous. V was shortened by 2 bases and J by 8 bases, with 13 bases between the two germline ends. Germline V gives CDR1 SEHNR, CDR2 FQNEAQ (reference sequence). The CDR3 extends over 14 amino acids. CDR3 DNA: TGTGCCAGCAGCTTATATTCTAGTGCCCATGAGCAGTTCTTC. This translates into CASSLYSSAHEQFF.

This clonotype was seen a few times. V is TRBV28 and J is TRBJ2-1, with 13 bases matching TRBD2. V shed 5 bases and J 2 bases; nucleotides not matched to a gene: 3. This CDR3 comprises 16 residues. Germline lookup yields CDR1 MDHEN and CDR2 SYDVKM. As DNA, the CDR3 is TGTGCCAGCAGTCACACTAGCGGGAGGGCCTACAATGAGCAGTTCTTC. Its translation is CASSHTSGRAYNEQFF.

V usage is TRBV10-3 and J usage is TRBJ1-5; tentative D call: TRBD1 (6 bases). The V end was cut by 2 bases, the J end by 0 bases, with 11 bases between. This CDR3 region has 16 residues. Germline CDR1 reads ENHRY; CDR2 reads SYGVKD. CDR3 region: CAISEGWTVSNQPQHF. In DNA, the CDR3 is TGTGCCATCAGTGAGGGATGGACAGTTAGCAATCAGCCCCAGCATTTT.

This clonotype appeared a few times. This rearrangement joins TRBV3-1 to TRBJ1-4; perhaps TRBD1 as D (5 bases). The CDR3 runs to 12 residues. CDR1 is LGHDT, CDR2 YNNKEL, per germline (reference sequence). V was pared by 4 bases and J by 8 bases, with 8 bases between. The CDR3 DNA follows: TGTGCCAGCAGCCGACAGTCCGAAAAACTGTTTTTT. It codes for CASSRQSEKLFF.

At least ten counts were recorded for this clonotype. CDR3 residues: CASSQDYSPSYEQYF. The CDR3 DNA is TGCGCCAGCAGCCAAGATTACAGTCCCTCCTACGAGCAGTACTTC. The rearrangement uses TRBV4-3 and TRBJ2-7; D is undetermined. Germline V lookup: CDR1 LGHNA, CDR2 YSLEER. The CDR3 is 15 amino acids. V was cut by 0 bases and J by 0 bases, with 9 bases left in between.

This sequence joins TRBV30 and TRBJ2-7, with D possibly matching TRBD2 (5 bases). CDR3 length: 15 amino acids. The V and J ends lost 2 bases and 0 bases respectively, with 14 bases between them. CDR1 and CDR2 (germline): GTSNPN, SVGIG (reference sequence). In DNA, the CDR3 is TGTGCCTGGAGTCGAGGGTATTCCATCTCCTACGAGCAGTACTTC. The encoded protein is CAWSRGYSISYEQYF.

This clonotype has more than one count but fewer than ten. The chain is built from TRBV15 and TRBJ2-6, with 10 bases that match TRBD1. This CDR3 has 18 residues. The V gene's germline CDR1 is LNHNV and CDR2 YYDKDF (reference sequence). Losses at the gene ends were 1 base for V and 2 bases for J; bases not matched to a gene: 5. The CDR3 DNA sequence: TGTGCCACCAGCAGAGGACAGGGGGCAAAGACTGGGGCCAACGTCCTGACTTTC. As protein: CATSRGQGAKTGANVLTF. Complete variable domain (other parts from reference TRBV15 and TRBJ2-6): DAMVIQNPRYQVTQFGKPVTLSCSQTLNHNVMYWYQQKSSQAPKLLFHYYDKDFNNEADTPDNFQSRRPNTSFCFLDIRSPGLGDTAMYLCATSRGQGAKTGANVLTFGAGSRLTVL.

This clonotype has at least ten counts. The chain joins TRBV7-2 to TRBJ1-2; maybe TRBD1 (6 bases). This CDR3 comprises 15 residues. Trimming removed 1 base at V and 5 bases at J, with 14 bases between. Germline V gene data show CDR1 as SGHTA and CDR2 as FQGNSA. The CDR3 reads CASSLGGGPFYGYTF. In DNA, the CDR3 is TGTGCCAGCAGCTTAGGAGGGGGGCCGTTTTATGGCTACACCTTC.

The J gene is TRBJ2-1, the V gene TRBV7-2, with 8 bases fitting TRBD2. The ends lost 8 bases at V and 0 bases at J; junction bases unmatched: 6. In germline, CDR1 is SGHTA, CDR2 FQGNSA. The CDR3 has 15 amino acids. The CDR3 coding sequence is TGTGCCAGCGGACGTAGCGGGAACTCCTACAATGAGCAGTTCTTC. It codes for CASGRSGNSYNEQFF.

In this sample, this clonotype turned up a few times. The V call is TRBV20-1, the J call TRBJ1-6; 7 nucleotides align to TRBD1. Trimming took 6 bases from V and 4 from J; bases not matched to a gene: 15. This CDR3 is 17 amino acids long. Germline V gives CDR1 DFQATT, CDR2 SNEGSKA (reference sequence). The CDR3 region is CSAATGTELYYNSPLHF. The CDR3 bases are TGCAGTGCCGCCACCGGGACAGAACTTTATTATAATTCACCCCTCCACTTT.

This clonotype was counted ten times or more. V gene TRBV7-3 combines with J gene TRBJ2-2; no reliable D call. The germline V gene encodes CDR1 SGHTA and CDR2 FQGTGA. The CDR3 totals 14 residues. Trimming took off 3 bases at V and 0 bases at J, with 5 bases between the two ends. The CDR3 is CASSFMANTGELFF. CDR3 nucleotide sequence: TGTGCCAGCAGCTTTATGGCGAACACCGGGGAGCTGTTTTTT.

Only a few counts were recorded for this clonotype. This chain connects TRBV12-3 or TRBV12-4 to TRBJ1-1; possibly TRBD1 for D (6 bases). The CDR3 totals 15 residues. Trimming removed 6 bases at V and 5 bases at J, with 19 bases between. In DNA, the CDR3 is TGTGCCAGCAGCCCAAGAGGCAGGGGACGAACTGAAGCTTTCTTT. This encodes CASSPRGRGRTEAFF.

This clonotype was counted ten times or more. For the CDR3, the DNA is TGCAGTGCTAGGTTCATAGCCAAAAACATTCAGTACTTC. The encoded protein is CSARFIAKNIQYF. The genes are TRBV20-1 and TRBJ2-4; no firm D call. Germline-derived CDR1 and CDR2 are DFQATT and SNEGSKA (reference sequence). The germline V and J ends were trimmed by 3 bases and 0 bases, with 6 bases remaining between them. This CDR3 comprises 13 residues.